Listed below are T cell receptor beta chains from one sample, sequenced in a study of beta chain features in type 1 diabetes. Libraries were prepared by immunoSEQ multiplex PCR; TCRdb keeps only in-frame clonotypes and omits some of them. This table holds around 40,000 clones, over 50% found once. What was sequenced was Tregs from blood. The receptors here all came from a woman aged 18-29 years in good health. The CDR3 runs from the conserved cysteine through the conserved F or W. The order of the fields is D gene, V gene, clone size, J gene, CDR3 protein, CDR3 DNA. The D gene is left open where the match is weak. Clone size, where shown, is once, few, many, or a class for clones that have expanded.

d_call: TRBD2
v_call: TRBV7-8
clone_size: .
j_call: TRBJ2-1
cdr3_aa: CASSLSTGTSGYNEQFF
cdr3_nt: TGTGCCAGCAGCTTAAGTACCGGGACTAGCGGATACAATGAGCAGTTCTTC

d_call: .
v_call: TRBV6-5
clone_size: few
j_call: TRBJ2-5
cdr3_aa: CASSYSGLISSETQYF
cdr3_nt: TGTGCCAGCAGTTACTCCGGACTAATCTCGTCAGAGACCCAGTACTTC

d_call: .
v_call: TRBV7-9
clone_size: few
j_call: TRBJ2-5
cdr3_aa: CASSAYYRVETQYF
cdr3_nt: TGTGCCAGCAGCGCGTACTACAGGGTAGAGACCCAGTACTTC

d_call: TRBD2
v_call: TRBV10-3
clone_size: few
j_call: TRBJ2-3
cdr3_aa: CAISERGGRARGDTQYF
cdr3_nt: TGTGCCATCAGTGAGCGAGGTGGGAGGGCAAGAGGAGATACGCAGTATTTT

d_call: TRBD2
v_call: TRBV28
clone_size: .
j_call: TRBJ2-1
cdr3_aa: CASKIPGLAGYNEQFF
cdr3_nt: TGTGCCAGCAAAATTCCGGGACTAGCGGGATACAATGAGCAGTTCTTC

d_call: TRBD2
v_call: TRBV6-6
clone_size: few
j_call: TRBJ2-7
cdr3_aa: CASSSGGSRSYEQYF
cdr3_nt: TGTGCCAGCAGTTCCGGCGGGAGTCGCTCCTACGAGCAGTACTTC

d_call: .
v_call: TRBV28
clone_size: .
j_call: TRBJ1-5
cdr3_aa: CASSPQGPNQPQHF
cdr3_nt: TGTGCCAGCAGTCCACAGGGACCCAATCAGCCCCAGCATTTT

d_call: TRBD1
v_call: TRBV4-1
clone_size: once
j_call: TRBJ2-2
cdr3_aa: CASSPRRRTGDTGELFF
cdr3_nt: TGCGCCAGCAGCCCTCGAAGAAGGACAGGGGACACCGGGGAGCTGTTTTTT

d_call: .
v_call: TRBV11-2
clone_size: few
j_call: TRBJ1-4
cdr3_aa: CASSSHVGPEKLFF
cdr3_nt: TGTGCCAGCAGCTCTCACGTGGGCCCGGAAAAACTGTTTTTT

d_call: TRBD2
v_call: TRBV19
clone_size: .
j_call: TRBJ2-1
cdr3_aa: CASSISSGQYNEQFF
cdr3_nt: TGTGCCAGTAGTATCTCTAGCGGCCAATACAATGAGCAGTTCTTC

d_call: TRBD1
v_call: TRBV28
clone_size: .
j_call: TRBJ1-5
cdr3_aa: CASRYPGQPNQPQHF
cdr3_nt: TGTGCCAGCAGGTACCCGGGACAGCCCAATCAGCCCCAGCATTTT

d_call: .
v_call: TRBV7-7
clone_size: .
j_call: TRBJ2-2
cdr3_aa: CASSSTGTGELFF
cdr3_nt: TGTGCCAGCAGCAGCACGGGCACCGGGGAGCTGTTTTTT

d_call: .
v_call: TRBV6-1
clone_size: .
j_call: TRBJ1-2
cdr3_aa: CASSAQGAGSNYGYTF
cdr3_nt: TGTGCCAGCAGTGCCCAAGGGGCAGGGTCTAACTATGGCTACACCTTC

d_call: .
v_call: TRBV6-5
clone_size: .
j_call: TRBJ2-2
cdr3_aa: CASSYSSLTGTGELFF
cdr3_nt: TGTGCCAGCAGTTACTCGAGTTTAACGGGGACCGGGGAGCTGTTTTTT

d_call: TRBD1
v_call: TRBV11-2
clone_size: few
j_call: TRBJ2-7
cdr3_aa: CASSLFTDRVEQYF
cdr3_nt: TGTGCCAGCAGCTTATTCACGGACAGGGTCGAGCAGTACTTC

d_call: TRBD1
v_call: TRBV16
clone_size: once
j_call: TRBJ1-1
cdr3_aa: CASSQYTGGTEAFF
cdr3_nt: TGTGCCAGCAGCCAGTACACAGGGGGGACTGAAGCTTTCTTT

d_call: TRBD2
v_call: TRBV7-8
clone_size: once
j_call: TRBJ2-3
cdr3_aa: CASRKLAGAQITDTQYF
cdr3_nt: TGTGCCAGCAGGAAACTAGCGGGAGCGCAGATCACAGATACGCAGTATTTT

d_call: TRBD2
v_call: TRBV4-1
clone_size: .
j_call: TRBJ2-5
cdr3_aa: CASSQDLAGARKTQYF
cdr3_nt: TGCGCCAGCAGCCAAGATCTAGCGGGAGCCAGAAAGACCCAGTACTTC

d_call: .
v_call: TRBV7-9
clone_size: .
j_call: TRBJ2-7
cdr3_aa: CASSSVIANEQYF
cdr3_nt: TGTGCCAGCAGCTCCGTTATAGCGAACGAGCAGTACTTC

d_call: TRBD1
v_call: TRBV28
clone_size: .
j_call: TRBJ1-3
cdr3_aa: CASSSFGRGQAGNTIYF
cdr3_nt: TGTGCCAGCAGTTCCTTCGGCAGGGGGCAAGCGGGAAACACCATATATTTT

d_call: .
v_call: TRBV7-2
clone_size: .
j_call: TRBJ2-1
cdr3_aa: CASSLSSAGYEQFF
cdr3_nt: TGTGCCAGCAGCCTATCTAGCGCCGGCTATGAGCAGTTCTTC

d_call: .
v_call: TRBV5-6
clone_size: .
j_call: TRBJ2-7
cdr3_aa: CASSTPGHSHEQYF
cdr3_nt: TGTGCCAGCAGTACACCGGGACACAGCCACGAGCAGTACTTC

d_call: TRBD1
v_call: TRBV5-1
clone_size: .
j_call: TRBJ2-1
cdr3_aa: CASSSQGALNYNEQFF
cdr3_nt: TGCGCCAGCAGCTCACAGGGGGCATTAAACTACAATGAGCAGTTCTTC

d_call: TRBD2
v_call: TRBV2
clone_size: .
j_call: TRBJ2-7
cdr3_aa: CASRSGIPEQYF
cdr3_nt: TGTGCCAGCAGGAGCGGGATTCCCGAGCAGTACTTC

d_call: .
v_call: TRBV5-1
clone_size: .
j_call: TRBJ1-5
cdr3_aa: CASSLGTVSNQPQHF
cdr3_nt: TGCGCCAGCAGCTTGGGGACAGTTAGCAATCAGCCCCAGCATTTT

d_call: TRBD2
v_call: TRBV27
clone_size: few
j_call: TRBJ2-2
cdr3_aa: CASSSAGAGSGELFF
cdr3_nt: TGTGCCAGCAGTTCAGCGGGGGCAGGGTCCGGGGAGCTGTTTTTT

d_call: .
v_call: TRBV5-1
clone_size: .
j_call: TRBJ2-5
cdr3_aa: CASSLEGNGETQYF
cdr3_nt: TGCGCCAGCAGCTTGGAGGGGAATGGAGAGACCCAGTACTTC

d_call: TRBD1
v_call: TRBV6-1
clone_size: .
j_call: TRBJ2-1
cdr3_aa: CASNPGQGNEQFF
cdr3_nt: TGTGCCAGCAACCCGGGACAGGGCAATGAGCAGTTCTTC

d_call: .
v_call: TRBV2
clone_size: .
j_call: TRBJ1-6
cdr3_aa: CASSEGGRSSFF
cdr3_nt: TGTGCCAGCAGTGAAGGGGGGAGGTCCTCCTTCTTT

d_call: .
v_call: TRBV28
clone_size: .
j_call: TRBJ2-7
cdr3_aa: CASSSLALSYEQYF
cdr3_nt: TGTGCCAGCAGTTCCTTGGCTCTCTCCTACGAGCAGTACTTC

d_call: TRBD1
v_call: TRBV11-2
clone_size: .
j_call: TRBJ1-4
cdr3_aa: CASSLVPGQGVEKLFF
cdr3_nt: TGTGCCAGCAGCTTAGTGCCGGGACAGGGAGTCGAAAAACTGTTTTTT

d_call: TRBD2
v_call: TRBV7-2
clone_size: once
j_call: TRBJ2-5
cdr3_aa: CASSLLIAGGETQYF
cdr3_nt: TGTGCCAGCAGCTTATTGATAGCGGGAGGAGAGACCCAGTACTTC

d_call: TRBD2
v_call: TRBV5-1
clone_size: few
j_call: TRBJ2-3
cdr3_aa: CASSLIERGSTDTQYF
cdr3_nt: TGCGCCAGCAGCTTGATCGAGCGGGGAAGCACAGATACGCAGTATTTT

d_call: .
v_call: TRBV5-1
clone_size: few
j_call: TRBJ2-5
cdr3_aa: CASSLVQGQETQYF
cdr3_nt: TGCGCCAGCAGCTTGGTACAGGGACAAGAGACCCAGTACTTC

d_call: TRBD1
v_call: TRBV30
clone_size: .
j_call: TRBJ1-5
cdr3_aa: CAWSEWAGGQPQHF
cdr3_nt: TGTGCCTGGAGTGAATGGGCAGGGGGCCAGCCCCAGCATTTT

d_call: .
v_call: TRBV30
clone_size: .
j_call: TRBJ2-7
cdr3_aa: CAWSRQGIAEQYF
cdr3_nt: TGTGCCTGGAGTCGCCAGGGGATAGCCGAGCAGTACTTC

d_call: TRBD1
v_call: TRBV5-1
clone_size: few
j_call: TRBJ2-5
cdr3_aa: CASSPRTGSETQYF
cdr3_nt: TGCGCCAGCAGCCCAAGGACAGGGAGCGAGACCCAGTACTTC